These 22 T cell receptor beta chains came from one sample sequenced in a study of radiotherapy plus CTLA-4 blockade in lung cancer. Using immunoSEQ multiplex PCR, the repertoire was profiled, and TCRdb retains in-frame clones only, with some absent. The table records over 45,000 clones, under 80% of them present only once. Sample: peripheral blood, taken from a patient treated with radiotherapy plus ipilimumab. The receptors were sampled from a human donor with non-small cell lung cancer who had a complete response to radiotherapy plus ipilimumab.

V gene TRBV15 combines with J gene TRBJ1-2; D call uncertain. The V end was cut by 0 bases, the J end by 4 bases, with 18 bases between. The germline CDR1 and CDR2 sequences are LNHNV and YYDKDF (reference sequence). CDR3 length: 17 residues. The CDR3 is CATSRDSYISGGYGYTF. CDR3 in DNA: TGTGCCACCAGCAGAGATTCTTACATCTCAGGAGGCTATGGCTACACCTTC.

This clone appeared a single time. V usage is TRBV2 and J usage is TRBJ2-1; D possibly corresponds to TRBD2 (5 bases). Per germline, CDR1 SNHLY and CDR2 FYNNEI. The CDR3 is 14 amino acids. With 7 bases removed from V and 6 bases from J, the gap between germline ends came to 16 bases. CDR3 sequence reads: CASKLGERLNEQFF. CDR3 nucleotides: TGTGCCAGCAAACTAGGCGAGCGCCTCAATGAGCAGTTCTTC. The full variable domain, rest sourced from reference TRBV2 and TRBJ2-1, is EPEVTQTPSHQVTQMGQEVILRCVPISNHLYFYWYRQILGQKVEFLVSFYNNEISEKSEIFDDQFSVERPDGSNFTLKIRSTKLEDSAMYFCASKLGERLNEQFFGPGTRLTVL.

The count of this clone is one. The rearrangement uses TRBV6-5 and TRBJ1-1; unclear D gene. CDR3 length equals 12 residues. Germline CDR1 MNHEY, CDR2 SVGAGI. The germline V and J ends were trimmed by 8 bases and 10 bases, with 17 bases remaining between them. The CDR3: CASLTARGGAFF. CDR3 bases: TGTGCCAGCCTGACCGCGCGGGGTGGAGCTTTCTTT.

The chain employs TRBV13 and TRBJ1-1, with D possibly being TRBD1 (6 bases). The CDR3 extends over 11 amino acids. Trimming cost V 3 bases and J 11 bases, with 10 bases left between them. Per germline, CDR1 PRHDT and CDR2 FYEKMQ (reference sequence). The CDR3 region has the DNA TGTGCCAGCAGCTTCGAGGGGGGGGCTTTCTTT. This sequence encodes CASSFEGGAFF.

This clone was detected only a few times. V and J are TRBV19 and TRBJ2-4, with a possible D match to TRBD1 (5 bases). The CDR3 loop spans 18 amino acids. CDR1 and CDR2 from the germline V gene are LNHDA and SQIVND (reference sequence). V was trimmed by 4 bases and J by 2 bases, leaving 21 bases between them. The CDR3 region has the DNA TGTGCCAGTAGTACCTCGACAGACGGAATTGGAACCAAAAACATTCAGTACTTC. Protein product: CASSTSTDGIGTKNIQYF. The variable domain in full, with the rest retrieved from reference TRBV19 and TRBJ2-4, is DGGITQSPKYLFRKEGQNVTLSCEQNLNHDAMYWYRQDPGQGLRLIYYSQIVNDFQKGDIAEGYSVSREKKESFPLTVTSAQKNPTAFYLCASSTSTDGIGTKNIQYFGAGTRLSVL.

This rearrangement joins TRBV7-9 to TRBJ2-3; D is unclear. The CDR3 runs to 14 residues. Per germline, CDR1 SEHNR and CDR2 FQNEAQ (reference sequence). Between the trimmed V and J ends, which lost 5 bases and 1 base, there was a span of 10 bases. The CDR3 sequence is CASSPLRGTDTQYF. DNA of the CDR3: TGTGCCAGCAGCCCATTGAGAGGCACAGATACGCAGTATTTT.

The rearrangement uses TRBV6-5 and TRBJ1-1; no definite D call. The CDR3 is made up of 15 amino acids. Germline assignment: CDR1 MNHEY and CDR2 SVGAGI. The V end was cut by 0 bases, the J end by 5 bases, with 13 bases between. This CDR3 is CASSYSRSYRTEAFF. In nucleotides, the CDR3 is TGTGCCAGCAGTTACTCCCGATCATATCGGACTGAAGCTTTCTTT.

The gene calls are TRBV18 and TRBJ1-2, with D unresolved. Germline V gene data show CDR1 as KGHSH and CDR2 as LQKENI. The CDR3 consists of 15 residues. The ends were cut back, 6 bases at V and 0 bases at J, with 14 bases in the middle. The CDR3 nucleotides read TGTGCCAGCTCCACGACAAAGGCTGCTAACTATGGCTACACCTTC. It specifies CASSTTKAANYGYTF. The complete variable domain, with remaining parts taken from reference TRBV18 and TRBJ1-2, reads NAGVMQNPRHLVRRRGQEARLRCSPMKGHSHVYWYRQLPEEGLKFMVYLQKENIIDESGMPKERFSAEFPKEGPSILRIQQVVRGDSAAYFCASSTTKAANYGYTFGSGTRLTVV.

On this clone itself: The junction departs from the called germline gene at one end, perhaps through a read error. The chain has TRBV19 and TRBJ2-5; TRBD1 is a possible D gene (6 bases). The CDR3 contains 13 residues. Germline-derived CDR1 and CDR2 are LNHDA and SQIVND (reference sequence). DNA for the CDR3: TGTGCCAGTAGTATTGGGACACAAGGGACCCAGTACTTC. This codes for CASSIGTQGTQYF.

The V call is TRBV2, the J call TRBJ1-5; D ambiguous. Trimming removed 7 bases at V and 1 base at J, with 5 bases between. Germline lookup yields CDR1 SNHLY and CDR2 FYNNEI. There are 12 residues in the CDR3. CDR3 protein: CASKQSNQPQHF. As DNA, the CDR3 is TGTGCCAGCAAACAGAGCAATCAGCCCCAGCATTTT.

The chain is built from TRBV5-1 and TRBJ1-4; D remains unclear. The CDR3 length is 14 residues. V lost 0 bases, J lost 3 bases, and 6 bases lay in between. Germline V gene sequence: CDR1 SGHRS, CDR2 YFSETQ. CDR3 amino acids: CASSLALSNEKLFF. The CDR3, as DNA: TGCGCCAGCAGCTTGGCCCTCTCTAATGAAAAACTGTTTTTT.

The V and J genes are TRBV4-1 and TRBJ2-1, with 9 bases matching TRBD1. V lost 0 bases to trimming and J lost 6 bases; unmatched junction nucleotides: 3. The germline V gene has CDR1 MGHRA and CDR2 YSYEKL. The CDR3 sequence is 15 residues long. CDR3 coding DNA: TGCGCCAGCAGCCAAGATGGGGGACAGGGCAATGAGCAGTTCTTC. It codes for CASSQDGGQGNEQFF.

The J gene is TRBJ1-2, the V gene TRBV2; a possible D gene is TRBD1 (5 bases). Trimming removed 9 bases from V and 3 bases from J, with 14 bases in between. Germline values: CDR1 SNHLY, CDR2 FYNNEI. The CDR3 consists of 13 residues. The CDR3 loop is CASTTAFYYGYTF. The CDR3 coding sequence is TGTGCCAGTACGACAGCCTTTTACTATGGCTACACCTTC.

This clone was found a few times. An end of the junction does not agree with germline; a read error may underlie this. The CDR3 here is CAIDRSLRNAGELFF. The CDR3 region has the DNA TGTGCCATTGACAGGTCCCTTCGGAACGCCGGGGAGCTGTTTTTT. The V call is TRBV6-1, the J call TRBJ2-2; maybe TRBD1 (6 bases). Germline V gene lookup returns CDR1 MNHNS and CDR2 SASEGT. The CDR3 loop spans 15 amino acids.

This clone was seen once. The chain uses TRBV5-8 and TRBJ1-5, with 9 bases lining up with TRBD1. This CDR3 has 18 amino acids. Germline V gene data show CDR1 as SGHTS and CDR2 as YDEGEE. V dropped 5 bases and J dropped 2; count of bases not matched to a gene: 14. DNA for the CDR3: TGTGCCAGCAGGAAAACCGGGACAGGGTTTACAGGCAATCAGCCCCAGCATTTT. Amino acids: CASRKTGTGFTGNQPQHF.

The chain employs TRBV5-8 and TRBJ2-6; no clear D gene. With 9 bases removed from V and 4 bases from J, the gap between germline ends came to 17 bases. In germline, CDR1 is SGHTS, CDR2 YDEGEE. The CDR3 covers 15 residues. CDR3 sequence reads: CATTPKAPGANVLTF. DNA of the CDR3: TGTGCCACCACCCCTAAAGCCCCCGGGGCCAACGTCCTGACTTTC.

CDR3 in amino acids: CASSYSSSPGTGELFF. For the CDR3, the DNA is TGTGCCAGCAGTTACTCGAGCAGTCCGGGAACCGGGGAGCTGTTTTTT. The chain uses TRBV6-5 and TRBJ2-2, with a weak D call TRBD2 (5 bases). CDR1 MNHEY and CDR2 SVGAGI come from the germline V gene. The V gene lost 0 bases and the J gene lost 5 bases, with 13 bases spanning the gap. The CDR3 has 16 amino acids.

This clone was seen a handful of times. Written as DNA, the CDR3 is TGTGCCAGTAGTATGAACAGGGATGGGGCCAACGTCCTGACTTTC. This sequence encodes CASSMNRDGANVLTF. The genes are TRBV19 and TRBJ2-6; perhaps TRBD1 as D (6 bases). Germline V gives CDR1 LNHDA, CDR2 SQIVND (reference sequence). Trimming shortened V by 3 bases and J by 3 bases, and 9 bases separated the two germline ends. The CDR3 is 15 amino acids.

CDR3 nucleotide sequence: TGTGCCACCAGCCAGGGGGCTAACTATGGCTACACCTTC. This sequence encodes CATSQGANYGYTF. The chain is built from TRBV15 and TRBJ1-2, with 7 bases identical to TRBD1. V lost 5 bases, J lost 0 bases, and 0 bases stayed unmatched. CDR3 length equals 13 residues. CDR1 is LNHNV and CDR2 is YYDKDF in the germline V gene (reference sequence).

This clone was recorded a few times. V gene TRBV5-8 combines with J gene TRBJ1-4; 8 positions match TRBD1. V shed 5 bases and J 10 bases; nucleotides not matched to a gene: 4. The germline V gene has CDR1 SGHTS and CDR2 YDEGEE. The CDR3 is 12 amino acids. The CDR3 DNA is TGTGCCAGCAGACCTGGACAGGGAAAACTGTTTTTT. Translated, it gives CASRPGQGKLFF.

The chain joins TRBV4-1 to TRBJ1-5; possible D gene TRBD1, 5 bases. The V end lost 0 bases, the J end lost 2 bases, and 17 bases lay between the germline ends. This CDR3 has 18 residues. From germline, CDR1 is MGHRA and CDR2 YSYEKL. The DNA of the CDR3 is TGCGCCAGCAGCCAAGACCCTACGGGGGGAAGAGGCAATCAGCCCCAGCATTTT. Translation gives CASSQDPTGGRGNQPQHF.

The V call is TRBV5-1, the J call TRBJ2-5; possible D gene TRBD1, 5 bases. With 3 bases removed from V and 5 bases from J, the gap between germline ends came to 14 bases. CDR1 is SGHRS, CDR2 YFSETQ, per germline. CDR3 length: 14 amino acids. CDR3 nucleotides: TGCGCCAGCAGCTCAAGGGGATTCGGCGAGACCCAGTACTTC. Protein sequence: CASSSRGFGETQYF.